The TCR beta chain under discussion was sequenced for a study of OX40 agonist ivuxolimab in advanced cancers. Whole-study context: Patients were treated with ivuxolimab, an agonistic anti-OX40 (CD134) antibody. Age averaged about 66 years (range roughly 23 to 79), and 82.7% were male. Findings and caveats of the study: With doses of 0.1-3.0 mg/kg, partial responders showed among the lowest clonal expansion.

Points on this clone: Its target is not known.

Trimming cost V 2 bases and J 1 base, with 8 bases left between them. CDR3 length equals 14 residues. Germline CDR1 is MNHNS and CDR2 is SASEGT. The method was immunoSEQ multiplex PCR; TCRdb's version includes in-frame clones alone and lacks a portion of them. Of 70,000 or so clones listed, approximately 90% are singletons. Any history of autoimmune disease or systemic immunosuppression disqualified patients. Sequenced material: CD4+ or CD8+ T cells sorted from blood, taken in a trial of the OX40 agonist ivuxolimab. The source is an adult with an advanced solid tumor such as melanoma, head and neck, liver or kidney cancer. The rearrangement uses TRBV6-1 and TRBJ1-1; tentatively, D is TRBD1 (5 bases). CDR3 sequence reads: CASSEQGANTEAFF. The CDR3, as DNA: TGTGCCAGCAGTGAACAGGGAGCGAACACTGAAGCTTTCTTT.